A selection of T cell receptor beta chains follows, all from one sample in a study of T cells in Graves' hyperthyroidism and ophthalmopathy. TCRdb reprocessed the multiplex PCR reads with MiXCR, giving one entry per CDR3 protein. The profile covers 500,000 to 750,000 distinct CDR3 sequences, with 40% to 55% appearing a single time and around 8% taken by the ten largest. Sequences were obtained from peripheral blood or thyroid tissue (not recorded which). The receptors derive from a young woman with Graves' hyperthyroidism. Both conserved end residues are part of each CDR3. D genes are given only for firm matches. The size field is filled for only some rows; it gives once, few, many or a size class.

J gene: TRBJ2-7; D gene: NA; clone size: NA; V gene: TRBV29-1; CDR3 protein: CSVLASVTEQYF; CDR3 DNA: TGCAGCGTCCTGGCTAGCGTTACCGAGCAGTACTTC
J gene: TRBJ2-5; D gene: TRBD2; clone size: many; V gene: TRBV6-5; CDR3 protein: CASSRTRKETQYF; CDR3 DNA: TGTGCCAGCAGCAGGACTAGGAAAGAGACCCAGTACTTC
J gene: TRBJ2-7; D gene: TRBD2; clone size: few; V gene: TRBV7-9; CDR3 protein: CASSPGLAVPSYEQYF; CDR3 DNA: TGTGCCAGCAGCCCGGGACTAGCGGTACCTTCCTACGAGCAGTACTTC
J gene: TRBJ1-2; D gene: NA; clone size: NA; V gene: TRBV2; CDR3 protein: CASSEARLGLANGYTF; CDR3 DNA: TGTGCCAGCAGTGAAGCAAGATTGGGACTTGCTAATGGCTACACCTTC
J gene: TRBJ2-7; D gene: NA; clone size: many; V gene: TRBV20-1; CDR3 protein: CSAREPGGGTYEQYF; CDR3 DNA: TGCAGTGCTAGAGAACCCGGCGGAGGAACCTACGAGCAGTACTTC
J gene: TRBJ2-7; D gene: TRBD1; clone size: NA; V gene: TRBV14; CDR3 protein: CASSQGPGGYEQYF; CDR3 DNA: TGTGCCAGCAGCCAAGGACCAGGGGGCTACGAGCAGTACTTC
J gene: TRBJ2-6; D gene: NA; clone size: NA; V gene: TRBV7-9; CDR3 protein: CASSLAVSGANVLTF; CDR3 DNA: TGTGCCAGCAGCTTGGCGGTCTCTGGGGCCAACGTCCTGACTTTC
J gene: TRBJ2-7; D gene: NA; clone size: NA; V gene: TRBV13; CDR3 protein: CASSLVDGNTYEQYF; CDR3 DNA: TGTGCCAGCAGCTTAGTCGACGGGAATACCTACGAGCAGTACTTC
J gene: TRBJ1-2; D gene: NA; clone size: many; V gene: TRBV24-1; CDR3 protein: CATSDRLGYTF; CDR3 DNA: TGTGCCACCAGTGACCGTCTCGGCTACACCTTC
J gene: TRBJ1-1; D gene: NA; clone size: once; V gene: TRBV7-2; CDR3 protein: CASSLGGAGMNTEAFF; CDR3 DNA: TGTGCCAGCAGCTTAGGGGGGGCGGGGATGAACACTGAAGCTTTCTTT
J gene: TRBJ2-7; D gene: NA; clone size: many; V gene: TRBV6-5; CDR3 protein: CASSADQTGSYEQYF; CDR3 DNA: TGTGCCAGCAGTGCCGATCAGACAGGATCCTACGAGCAGTACTTC
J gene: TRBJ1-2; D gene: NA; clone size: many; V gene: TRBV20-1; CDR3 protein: CSARMVGGGSSNYGYTF; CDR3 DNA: TGCAGTGCTAGAATGGTAGGAGGGGGTTCTTCTAACTATGGCTACACCTTC
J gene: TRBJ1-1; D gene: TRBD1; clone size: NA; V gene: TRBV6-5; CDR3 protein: CASRRTGGRVMNTEAFF; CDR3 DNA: TGTGCCAGCAGGCGTACAGGGGGAAGGGTGATGAACACTGAAGCTTTCTTT
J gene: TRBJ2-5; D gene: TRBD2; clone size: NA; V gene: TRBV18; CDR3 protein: CASSPTSGKLETQYF; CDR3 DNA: TGTGCCAGCTCACCGACTAGCGGGAAGTTGGAGACCCAGTACTTC
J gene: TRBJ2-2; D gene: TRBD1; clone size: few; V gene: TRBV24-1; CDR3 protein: CATSETGTGTTGELFF; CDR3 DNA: TGTGCCACCAGTGAGACCGGGACAGGAACGACCGGGGAGCTGTTTTTT
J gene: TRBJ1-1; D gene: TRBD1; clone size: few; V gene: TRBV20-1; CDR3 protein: CSAPALPGQPNTEAFF; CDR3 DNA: TGCAGTGCTCCCGCCCTCCCGGGACAGCCGAACACTGAAGCTTTCTTT
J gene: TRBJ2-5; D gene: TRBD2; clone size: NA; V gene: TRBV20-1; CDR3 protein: CSARSGRREETQYF; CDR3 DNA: TGCAGTGCTAGATCCGGGAGGAGGGAAGAGACCCAGTACTTC
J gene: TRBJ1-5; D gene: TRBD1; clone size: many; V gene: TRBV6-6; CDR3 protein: CASSYSRTGGNQPQHF; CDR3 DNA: TGTGCCAGCAGTTACTCGAGGACAGGGGGAAATCAGCCCCAGCATTTT
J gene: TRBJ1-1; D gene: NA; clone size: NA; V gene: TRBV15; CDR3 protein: CASSPLRGDTEAFF; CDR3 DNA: TGTGCCAGCAGCCCCCTCAGGGGCGACACTGAAGCTTTCTTT
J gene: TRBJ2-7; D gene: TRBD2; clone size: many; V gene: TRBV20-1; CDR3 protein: CSASETGGSVDEQYF; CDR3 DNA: TGCAGTGCTAGTGAGACGGGAGGGAGTGTTGACGAGCAGTACTTC
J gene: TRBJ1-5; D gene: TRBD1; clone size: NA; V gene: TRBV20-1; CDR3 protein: CSASGTGGQPQHF; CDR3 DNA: TGCAGTGCTTCCGGGACAGGGGGCCAGCCCCAGCATTTT
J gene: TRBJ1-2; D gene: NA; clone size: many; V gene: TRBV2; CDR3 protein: CASRDNAWYGYTF; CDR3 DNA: TGTGCCAGCAGGGACAACGCCTGGTATGGCTACACCTTC
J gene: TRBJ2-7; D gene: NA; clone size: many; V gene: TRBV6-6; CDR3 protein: CASSYSDNYYEQYF; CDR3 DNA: TGTGCCAGCAGTTACTCAGACAACTACTACGAGCAGTACTTC
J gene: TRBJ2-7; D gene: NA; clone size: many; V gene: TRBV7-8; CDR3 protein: CASSFAGSPYEQYF; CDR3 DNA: TGTGCCAGCAGCTTTGCGGGATCGCCCTACGAGCAGTACTTC
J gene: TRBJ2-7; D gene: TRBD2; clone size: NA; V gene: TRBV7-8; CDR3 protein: CASTPTSGNYNEQYF; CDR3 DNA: TGTGCCAGCACCCCAACTAGCGGGAACTACAATGAGCAGTACTTC
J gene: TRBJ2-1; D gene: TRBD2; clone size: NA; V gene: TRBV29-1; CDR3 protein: CSVGGDPYNEQFF; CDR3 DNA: TGCAGCGTGGGGGGGGATCCCTACAATGAGCAGTTCTTC
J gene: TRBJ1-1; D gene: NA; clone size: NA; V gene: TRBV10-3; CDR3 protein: CAISDGSPPYEAFF; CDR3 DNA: TGTGCCATCAGTGATGGGTCTCCGCCCTATGAAGCTTTCTTT
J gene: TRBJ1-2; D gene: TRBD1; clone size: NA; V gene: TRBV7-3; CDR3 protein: CASSPPWTGDGYTF; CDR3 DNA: TGTGCCAGCAGCCCGCCCTGGACAGGGGATGGCTACACCTTC
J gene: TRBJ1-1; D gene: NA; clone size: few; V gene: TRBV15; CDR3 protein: CATSREVGASEAFF; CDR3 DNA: TGTGCCACCAGCAGAGAAGTAGGGGCCTCTGAAGCTTTCTTT
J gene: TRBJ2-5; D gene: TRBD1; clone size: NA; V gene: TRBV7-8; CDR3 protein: CASSLGDSGNTQYF; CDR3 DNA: TGTGCCAGCAGCTTAGGGGACAGCGGAAATACGCAGTACTTC
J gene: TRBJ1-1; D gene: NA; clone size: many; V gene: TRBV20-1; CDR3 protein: CSAMPPGARTEAFF; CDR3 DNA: TGCAGTGCTATGCCCCCAGGGGCGCGGACTGAAGCTTTCTTT
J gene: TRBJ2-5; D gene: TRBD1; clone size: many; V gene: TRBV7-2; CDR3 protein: CASSLGQVEETQYF; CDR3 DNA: TGTGCCAGCAGCTTGGGACAGGTCGAAGAGACCCAGTACTTC
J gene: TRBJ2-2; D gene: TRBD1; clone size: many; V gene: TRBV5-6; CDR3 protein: CASSPDRRNTGELFF; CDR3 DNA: TGTGCCAGCAGCCCGGACAGGAGGAACACCGGGGAGCTGTTTTTT
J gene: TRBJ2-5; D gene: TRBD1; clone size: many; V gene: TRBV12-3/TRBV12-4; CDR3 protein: CASRLTGARETQYF; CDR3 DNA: TGTGCCAGCAGGCTGACAGGGGCGAGGGAGACCCAGTACTTC
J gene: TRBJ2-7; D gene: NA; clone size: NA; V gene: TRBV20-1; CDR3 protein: CSALELHGEQYF; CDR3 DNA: TGCAGTGCCCTCGAGTTACACGGCGAGCAGTACTTC
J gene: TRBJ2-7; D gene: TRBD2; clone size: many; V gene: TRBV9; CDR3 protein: CASSVDLTSGIGEQYF; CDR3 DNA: TGTGCCAGCAGCGTAGATCTGACTAGCGGGATCGGCGAGCAGTACTTC
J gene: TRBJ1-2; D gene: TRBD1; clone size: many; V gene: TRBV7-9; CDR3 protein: CASSVPTGGVNYGYTF; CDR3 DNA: TGTGCCAGCAGCGTCCCCACAGGGGGTGTCAACTATGGCTACACCTTC
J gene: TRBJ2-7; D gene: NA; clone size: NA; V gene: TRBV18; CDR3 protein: CASSRGALYEQYF; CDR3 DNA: TGTGCCAGCTCACGGGGGGCCCTCTACGAGCAGTACTTC
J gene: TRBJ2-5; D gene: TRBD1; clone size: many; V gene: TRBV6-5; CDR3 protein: CASTGGRETQYF; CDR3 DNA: TGTGCCAGCACAGGGGGCAGAGAGACCCAGTACTTC